Listed here are 30 T cell receptor beta chains from one sample, sequenced in a study of T cell responses to AZD1222 COVID-19 vaccine (dated by TCRdb to the early 2020s). Library preparation was by the immunoSEQ multiplex PCR assay. Sourced from immuneACCESS, this table was stored by TCRdb with only in-frame sequences that have V and J called. A share of the clones is absent; for the studies checked, an unresolved V gene accounts for under half, and the remainder has no known explanation. The sample data list around 140,000 clones, and roughly nine tenths of these were observed just once. The top ten hold approximately 3.1% of the sample. This specimen's time point label, per the study, means: baseline before first vaccination. The material was peripheral blood, obtained on day 0 of AZD1222 vaccination. The receptors were sampled from an adult in good health.

The chain uses TRBV28 and TRBJ1-5; D call uncertain. The ends were cut back, 3 bases at V and 1 base at J, with 1 base in the middle. Germline lookup yields CDR1 MDHEN and CDR2 SYDVKM. The CDR3 spans 12 residues. CDR3: CASSFSNQPQHF. The CDR3 DNA reads TGTGCCAGCAGTTTCAGCAATCAGCCCCAGCATTTT.

There are a few counts of this clone. This chain uses TRBV19 with TRBJ1-3; D might be TRBD1 (5 bases). CDR1 is LNHDA, CDR2 SQIVND, per germline (reference sequence). V was shortened by 10 bases and J by 0 bases, with 13 bases between the two germline ends. The CDR3 contains 14 residues. The chain's CDR3 is CATKGTYSGNTIYF. The CDR3 DNA reads TGTGCCACAAAGGGGACCTACTCTGGAAACACCATATATTTT.

The chain uses TRBV29-1 and TRBJ2-1, with 15 nucleotides matching TRBD2. The CDR3 is made up of 14 amino acids. The ends lost 4 bases at V and 9 bases at J; junction bases unmatched: 4. Germline CDR1 is SQVTM and CDR2 is ANQGSEA. The CDR3 protein is CSVAGLAGGSEQFF. The CDR3 DNA is TGCAGCGTTGCGGGACTAGCGGGAGGATCTGAGCAGTTCTTC.

The rearrangement joins TRBV5-1 to TRBJ2-2; no clear D gene. Germline V gene data show CDR1 as SGHRS and CDR2 as YFSETQ. The V and J ends lost 3 bases and 4 bases respectively, with 13 bases between them. The CDR3 consists of 15 residues. CDR3 DNA sequence: TGCGCCAGCAGCTCCGCCTCATCGTTCACCGGGGAGCTGTTTTTT. Translated: CASSSASSFTGELFF. Full variable domain (outside the CDR3, taken from reference TRBV5-1 and TRBJ2-2): KAGVTQTPRYLIKTRGQQVTLSCSPISGHRSVSWYQQTPGQGLQFLFEYFSETQRNKGNFPGRFSGRQFSNSRSEMNVSTLELGDSALYLCASSSASSFTGELFFGEGSRLTVL.

The J gene is TRBJ1-2, the V gene TRBV28, with 10 bases fitting TRBD1. In germline, CDR1 is MDHEN, CDR2 SYDVKM. The CDR3 spans 22 residues. V shed 2 bases, J shed 8 bases, and the junction held 29 bases outside the gene matches. CDR3 residues: CASSLVPGAPRLDRGPASGYTF. Written as DNA, the CDR3 is TGTGCCAGCAGTTTAGTGCCTGGGGCACCTCGACTCGACAGGGGGCCGGCCTCCGGCTACACCTTC.

This sequence joins TRBV2 and TRBJ1-1, with D possibly matching TRBD1 (6 bases). CDR3 length equals 15 residues. The germline CDR1 and CDR2 sequences are SNHLY and FYNNEI. Trimming removed 6 bases at V and 3 bases at J, with 17 bases between. CDR3 amino acids: CASSGGRLGDTEAFF. In DNA form, the CDR3 reads TGTGCCAGCAGCGGGGGGCGACTGGGGGACACTGAAGCTTTCTTT.

The chain employs TRBV9 and TRBJ2-1, with 8 bases fitting TRBD2. V lost 3 bases and J lost 0; bases outside the gene matches: 2. This CDR3 is 15 amino acids long. The germline gives CDR1 SGDLS, CDR2 YYNGEE. Written as DNA, the CDR3 is TGTGCCAGCAGCGCAAGCGGGAGCTCCTACAATGAGCAGTTCTTC. This gives the protein CASSASGSSYNEQFF. Full variable domain (outside the CDR3, taken from reference TRBV9 and TRBJ2-1): DSGVTQTPKHLITATGQRVTLRCSPRSGDLSVYWYQQSLDQGLQFLIQYYNGEERAKGNILERFSAQQFPDLHSELNLSSLELGDSALYFCASSASGSSYNEQFFGPGTRLTVL.

The V gene is TRBV9, the J gene TRBJ1-6; D gene ambiguous. Germline CDR1 SGDLS, CDR2 YYNGEE. V was cut by 0 bases and J by 6 bases, with 4 bases left in between. CDR3 length: 13 amino acids. Written as DNA, the CDR3 is TGTGCCAGCAGCGTAGGTAGTAATTCACCCCTCCACTTT. It yields the protein CASSVGSNSPLHF.

The chain employs TRBV5-1 and TRBJ1-4, with TRBD1 identical over 9 bases. The CDR3 has 14 amino acids. V gave up 8 bases and J gave up 6 bases; unmatched junction bases: 8. CDR1 is SGHRS and CDR2 is YFSETQ in the germline V gene. The CDR3 nucleotides read TGCGCCAGTAGTTCCGGGACAGGGTATGAAAAACTGTTTTTT. Translation gives CASSSGTGYEKLFF.

This chain uses TRBV4-3 with TRBJ1-1, with TRBD1 matching over 9 bases. This CDR3 spans 15 amino acids. Germline V gene lookup returns CDR1 LGHNA and CDR2 YSLEER. The J segment lost 5 bases and the V segment lost 1 base, leaving 5 bases of the junction unmatched. In nucleotides, the CDR3 is TGCGCCAGCAGCCAAGGGACAGGGGTTTTGACTGAAGCTTTCTTT. It yields the protein CASSQGTGVLTEAFF.

This clone was seen only a few times. The V and J genes are TRBV6-5 and TRBJ1-4, with TRBD1 matching over 8 bases. Germline CDR1 and CDR2: MNHEY and SVGAGI. With 4 bases clipped from V and 8 bases from J, the junction kept 9 bases outside the gene matches. The CDR3 consists of 15 residues. CDR3 sequence: CASSLGTGQPEKLFF. The CDR3 DNA follows: TGTGCCAGCAGTTTGGGGACAGGACAACCCGAAAAACTGTTTTTT.

The chain recombines TRBV5-1 with TRBJ2-7; D gene uncertain. The CDR3 has 15 residues. V was shortened by 0 bases and J by 5 bases, with 15 bases between the two germline ends. Per the germline V gene, CDR1 is SGHRS and CDR2 is YFSETQ. CDR3 nucleotides: TGCGCCAGCAGCTTGGATGGTACCCCTCAGAACGAGCAGTACTTC. Translated: CASSLDGTPQNEQYF.

The chain carries TRBV2 and TRBJ2-7, with 12 bases that match TRBD1. This CDR3 has 14 amino acids. The junction had 5 bases not matched to a gene; V was cut back by 5 bases and J by 6 bases. Germline CDR1 is SNHLY and CDR2 is FYNNEI. The CDR3: CASSPGTGGSEQYF. In DNA form, the CDR3 reads TGTGCCAGCAGTCCCGGGACAGGGGGCTCCGAGCAGTACTTC.

Concerning this clone itself: At the DNA level, this CDR3 is encoded by other sequences in the same sample as well. This chain links TRBV9 with TRBJ2-3; D is unclear. The CDR3 consists of 13 residues. Deletions cut 2 bases from V and 2 bases from J, with 6 bases between. The V gene's germline CDR1 is SGDLS and CDR2 YYNGEE. The CDR3 loop reads CASSVGLTDTQYF. As DNA, the CDR3 is TGTGCCAGCAGCGTCGGCCTCACAGATACGCAGTATTTT.

CDR3 amino acids: CASTQGGELNTEAFF. The CDR3 region has the DNA TGTGCCAGTACCCAGGGAGGTGAGCTAAACACTGAAGCTTTCTTT. This chain connects TRBV9 to TRBJ1-1, with D perhaps matching TRBD1 (5 bases). The CDR3 is made up of 15 amino acids. Per germline, CDR1 SGDLS and CDR2 YYNGEE. V was cut by 8 bases and J by 2 bases, with 19 bases left in between.

The chain recombines TRBV6-5 with TRBJ2-1, with a tentative D call TRBD1 (7 bases). Germline V gene data show CDR1 as MNHEY and CDR2 as SVGAGI. V was shortened by 7 bases and J by 0 bases, with 13 bases between the two germline ends. This CDR3 region has 15 residues. Here the CDR3 DNA reads TGTGCCAGCAAGGAGGGGGCAGTCTCCTACAATGAGCAGTTCTTC. Protein product: CASKEGAVSYNEQFF.

The chain carries TRBV5-4 and TRBJ2-3; 9 nucleotides agree with TRBD2. Germline lookup yields CDR1 SGHNT and CDR2 YYREEE (reference sequence). CDR3 size: 18 residues. Germline trimming cut 3 bases from V and 5 bases from J; bases unmatched to any gene: 16. The CDR3 spells CASSSAPSGGPREDTQYF. The CDR3 coding sequence is TGTGCCAGCAGCTCGGCCCCGAGCGGGGGGCCGAGGGAAGATACGCAGTATTTT.

The chain carries TRBV6-2 or TRBV6-3 and TRBJ2-5, with unresolved D. Germline-derived CDR1 and CDR2 are MNHEY and SVGEGT. V shed 6 bases and J shed 13 bases, with 15 bases lying between them. CDR3 size: 11 residues. The chain's CDR3 is CASSSMSYRYF. The CDR3 bases are TGTGCCAGCAGCTCAATGTCCTATCGGTACTTC.

This chain uses TRBV5-5 with TRBJ2-3, with 7 bases that match TRBD2. Germline CDR1 reads SGHKS; CDR2 reads YYEKEE (reference sequence). This CDR3 region has 15 residues. V shed 0 bases and J 5 bases; nucleotides not matched to a gene: 6. The CDR3, as DNA: TGTGCCAGCAGCTTGGGCGGGGGTAGCGGAGATACGCAGTATTTT. Translation gives CASSLGGGSGDTQYF.

V gene TRBV7-2 combines with J gene TRBJ2-5; 7 bases agree with TRBD1. Germline V CDR1 and CDR2: SGHTA, FQGNSA. Germline trimming cut 2 bases from V and 3 bases from J; bases unmatched to any gene: 3. The CDR3 is made up of 14 amino acids. The CDR3 loop reads CASSLTGTEETQYF. CDR3 DNA sequence: TGTGCCAGCAGCTTAACTGGGACAGAAGAGACCCAGTACTTC.

V is TRBV7-9 and J is TRBJ1-4; D may be TRBD1 (6 bases). Between the trimmed V and J ends, which lost 5 bases and 2 bases, there was a span of 15 bases. The CDR3 totals 16 residues. CDR1 and CDR2 from the germline V gene are SEHNR and FQNEAQ (reference sequence). The DNA for the CDR3 is TGTGCCAGCAGCCCGAGGGGGGGCAACACTAATGAAAAACTGTTTTTT. Its translation: CASSPRGGNTNEKLFF.

The CDR3 protein is CASSGKGLAGGYEQFF. The CDR3 DNA follows: TGTGCCAGCAGCGGCAAAGGGCTAGCGGGAGGGTATGAGCAGTTCTTC. The V gene is TRBV7-2, the J gene TRBJ2-1, with 12 nucleotides matching TRBD2. The CDR3 length is 16 residues. CDR1 SGHTA and CDR2 FQGNSA come from the germline V gene. V lost 5 bases to trimming and J lost 8 bases; unmatched junction nucleotides: 10.

V usage is TRBV7-2 and J usage is TRBJ1-3; TRBD1 matches 8 bases. The germline V gene has CDR1 SGHTA and CDR2 FQGNSA. V dropped 5 bases and J dropped 0; count of bases not matched to a gene: 9. The length of the CDR3 is 17 residues. CDR3 loop: CASSPKGQESSGNTIYF. In DNA, the CDR3 is TGTGCCAGCAGCCCTAAGGGACAGGAGAGCTCTGGAAACACCATATATTTT. The entire variable domain, with the rest obtained from reference TRBV7-2 and TRBJ1-3, is as follows: GAGVSQSPSNKVTEKGKDVELRCDPISGHTALYWYRQSLGQGLEFLIYFQGNSAPDKSGLPSDRFSAERTGGSVSTLTIQRTQQEDSAVYLCASSPKGQESSGNTIYFGEGSWLTVV.

The CDR3 DNA is TGTGCTAGTGGTTTGCCCCCCCTAATGGGAGCCCACTACGAGCAGTACTTC. This translates into CASGLPPLMGAHYEQYF. The gene calls are TRBV12-5 and TRBJ2-7; D is perhaps TRBD2 (5 bases). Trimming shortened V by 2 bases and J by 3 bases, and 20 bases separated the two germline ends. CDR3 length: 17 amino acids. Germline-derived CDR1 and CDR2 are LGHNT and FRNRAP. The complete variable domain, with remaining parts taken from reference TRBV12-5 and TRBJ2-7, reads DARVTQTPRHKVTEMGQEVTMRCQPILGHNTVFWYRQTMMQGLELLAYFRNRAPLDDSGMPKDRFSAEMPDATLATLKIQPSEPRDSAVYFCASGLPPLMGAHYEQYFGPGTRLTVT.

The chain links TRBV20-1 to TRBJ1-5, with a tentative D call TRBD1 (5 bases). The CDR3 length is 13 residues. Between the trimmed V and J ends, which lost 3 bases and 2 bases, there was a span of 8 bases. From germline, CDR1 is DFQATT and CDR2 SNEGSKA (reference sequence). The DNA of the CDR3 is TGCAGTGCTAGTTGGGGGGGCAATCAGCCCCAGCATTTT. This codes for CSASWGGNQPQHF.

The chain employs TRBV6-1 and TRBJ2-1; TRBD2 agrees at 12 bases. CDR1 is MNHNS and CDR2 is SASEGT in the germline V gene. The CDR3 is made up of 15 amino acids. V shed 2 bases and J 7 bases; nucleotides not matched to a gene: 3. The CDR3 coding sequence is TGTGCCAGCAGTGAATCTAGCGGGGGGGTAAATGAGCAGTTCTTC. It is translated as CASSESSGGVNEQFF.

The chain carries TRBV15 and TRBJ2-7, with D unclear. The CDR3 length is 14 residues. Germline CDR1 is LNHNV and CDR2 is YYDKDF (reference sequence). Trimming left V 1 base short and J 0 bases short, with 7 bases between. CDR3 bases: TGTGCCACCAGCAGAGTGTCGAGCTCCTACGAGCAGTACTTC. Amino acids: CATSRVSSSYEQYF.

The chain carries TRBV9 and TRBJ2-1; D is perhaps TRBD1 or TRBD2 (5 bases each). Germline V gene data show CDR1 as SGDLS and CDR2 as YYNGEE. The CDR3 length is 13 residues. Trimming cost V 2 bases and J 6 bases, with 9 bases left between them. Here the CDR3 DNA reads TGTGCCAGCAGCGTGGGGGACGGCAATGAGCAGTTCTTC. Amino acid sequence: CASSVGDGNEQFF.

This chain joins TRBV19 and TRBJ2-7; the D gene could be TRBD1 or TRBD2 (5 bases each). Germline values: CDR1 LNHDA, CDR2 SQIVND (reference sequence). V was pared by 10 bases and J by 0 bases, with 13 bases between. The CDR3 totals 13 residues. CDR3 amino acids: CATKGPNSYEQYF. As DNA, the CDR3 is TGTGCCACCAAGGGACCGAACTCCTACGAGCAGTACTTC.

DNA of the CDR3: TGTGCCAGTAGTATCGTGGGACACACCCTGAACACCGGGGAGCTGTTTTTT. Protein product: CASSIVGHTLNTGELFF. V gene TRBV19 combines with J gene TRBJ2-2, with D possibly matching TRBD1 (6 bases). This CDR3 is 17 amino acids long. With 3 bases removed from V and 1 base from J, the gap between germline ends came to 15 bases. Germline values: CDR1 LNHDA, CDR2 SQIVND (reference sequence).